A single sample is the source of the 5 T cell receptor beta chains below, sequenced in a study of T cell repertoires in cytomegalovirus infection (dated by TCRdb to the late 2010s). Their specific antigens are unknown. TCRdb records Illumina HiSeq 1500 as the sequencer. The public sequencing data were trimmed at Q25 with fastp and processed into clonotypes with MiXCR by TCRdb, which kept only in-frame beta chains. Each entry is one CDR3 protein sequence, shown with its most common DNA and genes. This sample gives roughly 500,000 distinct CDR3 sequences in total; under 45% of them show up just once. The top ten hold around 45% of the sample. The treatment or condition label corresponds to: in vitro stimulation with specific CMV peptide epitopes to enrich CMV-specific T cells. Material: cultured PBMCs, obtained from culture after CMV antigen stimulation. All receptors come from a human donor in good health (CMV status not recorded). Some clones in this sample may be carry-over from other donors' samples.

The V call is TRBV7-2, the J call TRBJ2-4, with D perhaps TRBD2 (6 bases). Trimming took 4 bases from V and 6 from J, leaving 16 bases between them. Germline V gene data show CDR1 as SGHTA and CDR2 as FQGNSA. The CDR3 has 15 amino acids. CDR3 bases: TGTGCCAGCAGCTCCCGGCGGGGCCAGAGAAACATTCAGTACTTC. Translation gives CASSSRRGQRNIQYF.

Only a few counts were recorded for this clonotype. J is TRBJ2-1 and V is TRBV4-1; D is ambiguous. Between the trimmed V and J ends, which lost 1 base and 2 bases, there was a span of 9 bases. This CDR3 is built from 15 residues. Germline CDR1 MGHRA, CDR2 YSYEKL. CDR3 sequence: CASSQGYPAYNEQFF. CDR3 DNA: TGCGCCAGCAGCCAAGGATACCCCGCCTACAATGAGCAGTTCTTC.

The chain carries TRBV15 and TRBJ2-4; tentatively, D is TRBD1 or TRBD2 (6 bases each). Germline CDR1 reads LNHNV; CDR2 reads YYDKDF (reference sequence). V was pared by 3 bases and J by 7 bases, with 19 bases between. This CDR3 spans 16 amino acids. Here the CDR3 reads CATSRDGSRGPNIQYF. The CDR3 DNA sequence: TGTGCCACCAGCAGGGACGGGAGCCGGGGGCCGAACATTCAGTACTTC.

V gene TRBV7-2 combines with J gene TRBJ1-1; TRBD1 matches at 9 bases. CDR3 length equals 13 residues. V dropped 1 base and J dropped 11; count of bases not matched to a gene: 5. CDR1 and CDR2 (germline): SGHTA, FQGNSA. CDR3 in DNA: TGTGCCAGCAGCTTAGGGACAGGGGAGAGGGCTTTCTTT. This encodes CASSLGTGERAFF.

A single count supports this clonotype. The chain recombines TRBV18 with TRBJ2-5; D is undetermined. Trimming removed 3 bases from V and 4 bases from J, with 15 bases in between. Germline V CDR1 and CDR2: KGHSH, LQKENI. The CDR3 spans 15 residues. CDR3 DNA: TGTGCCAGCTCACCCCCGTCAGCGAGTTCAGAGACCCAGTACTTC. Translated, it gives CASSPPSASSETQYF.